The text below deals with one T cell receptor beta chain. Looked up from germline, CDR1 is MDHEN and CDR2 is SYDVKM. The CDR3 extends over 17 amino acids. Losses at the gene ends were 10 bases for V and 0 bases for J; bases not matched to a gene: 14. Unique molecular identifiers were incorporated into the prepared TCRbeta library. MiXCR, applied by TCRdb to the PCR reads, yields one record per CDR3 protein. The sample holds 360,000 or so distinct CDR3 sequences; 20% are singletons and the top ten take 3.5% to 4%. This entry belongs to a study of T-cell reconstitution after alpha-beta-depleted transplantation in children.

The chain is built from TRBV28 and TRBJ2-7; 11 bases map to TRBD2. The TCR was taken from a human donor who donated a stem cell graft to a child with acute myeloid leukemia. The sample here was PBMCs from the stem cell graft donor, taken from the stem cell graft. The CDR3 DNA sequence: TGTGCCACTACGGGGGGACTAGCGGAACGGCACTCCTACGAGCAGTACTTC. Protein product: CATTGGLAERHSYEQYF. Full variable domain (rest looked up from reference TRBV28 and TRBJ2-7): DVKVTQSSRYLVKRTGEKVFLECVQDMDHENMFWYRQDPGLGLRLIYFSYDVKMKEKGDIPEGYSVSREKKERFSLILESASTNQTSMYLCATTGGLAERHSYEQYFGPGTRLTVT.